The rows below give T cell receptor beta chains drawn from one sample of a study of identical twins. From the 5' RACE reads, TCRdb called clonotypes with MiXCR, one entry per CDR3 protein. The sample yields a few hundred thousand distinct CDR3 sequences, 13% to 15% seen once. The same specimen was also included in a second study, on yellow fever vaccine responses in identical twins.

Sequencing input: CD4+ T cells sorted from blood. Source of these receptors: a woman between 18 and 30 years old in good health. Each CDR3 is given with its conserved first and last residue. The D gene is left open where the match is weak. Where a row states a size, it is once, few, many or the class of an expanded clone; other rows omit it.

TRBV20-1	TRBJ2-3	NA	many	CSARATPLGDTQYF	TGCAGTGCTAGAGCCACTCCCCTAGGAGATACGCAGTATTTT
TRBV5-5	TRBJ1-6	NA	NA	CASSFGPASSPLHF	TGTGCCAGCAGCTTCGGCCCGGCGAGTTCACCCCTCCACTTT
TRBV3-1	TRBJ2-3	NA	NA	CASSFTRGTSDTQYF	TGTGCCAGCAGCTTCACGAGGGGAACATCGGATACGCAGTATTTT
TRBV18	TRBJ2-3	TRBD1	NA	CASSQWGQGPDTQYF	TGTGCCAGCTCCCAGTGGGGACAGGGCCCAGATACGCAGTATTTT
TRBV7-6	TRBJ2-3	TRBD2	few	CASSPIPTSGYSTDTQYF	TGTGCCAGCAGTCCAATACCAACTAGCGGGTATAGCACAGATACGCAGTATTTT
TRBV20-1	TRBJ2-1	NA	few	CSASLGANEQFF	TGCAGTGCTAGTTTAGGGGCCAATGAGCAGTTCTTC
TRBV29-1	TRBJ2-1	NA	few	CSVALAANNEQFF	TGCAGCGTTGCGCTAGCAGCCAACAATGAGCAGTTCTTC
TRBV5-1	TRBJ2-5	NA	NA	CASRRWGDLQETQYF	TGCGCCAGCAGACGGTGGGGGGATCTCCAAGAGACCCAGTACTTC
TRBV10-3	TRBJ1-1	NA	NA	CAINPGTTNTEAFF	TGTGCCATCAATCCCGGGACGACGAACACTGAAGCTTTCTTT
TRBV20-1	TRBJ1-2	NA	few	CSVKGRDYGYTF	TGCAGTGTCAAAGGGCGGGATTATGGCTACACCTTC
TRBV2	TRBJ2-6	NA	NA	CASSELVGAARTGANVLTF	TGTGCCAGCAGTGAACTGGTGGGGGCCGCCCGGACCGGGGCCAACGTCCTGACTTTC
TRBV24-1	TRBJ2-3	TRBD2	NA	CATSDWLAGATDTQYF	TGTGCCACCAGTGATTGGCTAGCGGGGGCCACAGATACGCAGTATTTT
TRBV12-3/TRBV12-4	TRBJ1-2	TRBD1	NA	CASSLIFQGATGYTF	TGTGCCAGCAGTTTAATCTTCCAGGGGGCTACTGGCTACACCTTC
TRBV7-8	TRBJ2-1	TRBD2	NA	CASSLALRLAGLDNEQFF	TGTGCCAGCAGCTTAGCGCTAAGGCTAGCGGGACTCGACAATGAGCAGTTCTTC
TRBV7-8	TRBJ2-1	TRBD2	few	CASSLGAGGNNEQFF	TGTGCCAGCAGCTTGGGAGCGGGGGGAAACAATGAGCAGTTCTTC
TRBV18	TRBJ2-7	NA	few	CASSPRGTDPYEQYF	TGTGCCAGCTCACCACGGGGGACCGATCCCTACGAGCAGTACTTC
TRBV18	TRBJ2-3	NA	NA	CASSPRRLLERLRDTDTQYF	TGTGCCAGCTCACCCCGGCGACTCCTCGAACGCCTCCGGGACACAGATACGCAGTATTTT
TRBV5-6	TRBJ1-1	NA	few	CASSFSGIGEAFF	TGTGCCAGCAGCTTTTCAGGGATCGGTGAAGCTTTCTTT
TRBV25-1	TRBJ2-2	TRBD1	few	CASSESRTGLTGELFF	TGTGCCAGCAGTGAATCCCGGACAGGGTTGACCGGGGAGCTGTTTTTT
TRBV7-8	TRBJ1-4	NA	many	CASSSGGSSIEKLFF	TGTGCCAGCAGCTCCGGGGGGAGTTCCATTGAAAAACTGTTTTTT
TRBV5-1	TRBJ2-3	TRBD2	NA	CASSGRTSGLTDTQYF	TGCGCCAGCAGCGGCCGGACTAGCGGGCTTACAGATACGCAGTATTTT
TRBV6-1	TRBJ2-1	TRBD1	once	CASRAQGADYNEQFF	TGTGCCAGCAGGGCACAGGGGGCGGACTACAATGAGCAGTTCTTC
TRBV20-1	TRBJ2-7	NA	NA	CSARGLQGVYEQYF	TGCAGTGCGCGGGGACTACAGGGAGTTTACGAGCAGTACTTC
TRBV5-5	TRBJ2-5	NA	NA	CASSPEASGSETQYF	TGTGCCAGCAGCCCGGAGGCTAGTGGGTCGGAGACCCAGTACTTC
TRBV29-1	TRBJ2-5	NA	few	CSVNRALRETQYF	TGCAGCGTCAACAGGGCGTTGAGAGAGACCCAGTACTTC
TRBV6-1	TRBJ2-4	TRBD1	few	CASSTGTAVSKNIQYF	TGTGCCAGCAGTACCGGGACAGCGGTCTCCAAAAACATTCAGTACTTC
TRBV4-1	TRBJ2-2	NA	NA	CASSQEKGQPNTGELFF	TGCGCCAGCAGCCAAGAAAAGGGCCAGCCGAACACCGGGGAGCTGTTTTTT
TRBV3-1	TRBJ2-5	TRBD2	NA	CASSQDELWSGRRETQYF	TGTGCCAGCAGCCAAGACGAGCTATGGAGCGGGAGAAGGGAGACCCAGTACTTC
TRBV15	TRBJ2-3	NA	NA	CATSRDPTGGPDTQYF	TGTGCCACCAGCAGAGATCCCACGGGGGGCCCAGATACGCAGTATTTT